Below, 26 T cell receptor beta chains from the same sample are listed, as sequenced in a study of a mutant IDH1 vaccine in newly diagnosed glioma. These receptors have no identified antigens. Stated time point: week 47, end of study. One vaccine dose held 300 ug of mutant IDH1 20-mer peptide and came with topical imiquimod. The table came from immunoSEQ multiplex PCR; TCRdb's copy has only in-frame clones and leaves some out. Here the sample spans about 50,000 clones, about 80% being singletons. The material sequenced was PBMCs, taken from a glioma patient whose treatment included an IDH1 peptide vaccine. These receptor sequences come from a man aged 50 or older with glioma.

J is TRBJ1-1 and V is TRBV28; D is possibly TRBD1 (5 bases). CDR1 MDHEN and CDR2 SYDVKM come from the germline V gene. With 7 bases removed from V and 0 bases from J, the gap between germline ends came to 15 bases. The CDR3 consists of 15 residues. The CDR3 coding sequence is TGTGCCAGCACCTTAGGGGCAGGATTGAACACTGAAGCTTTCTTT. Translated, it gives CASTLGAGLNTEAFF.

The genes are TRBV7-2 and TRBJ2-3; D possibly corresponds to TRBD2 (5 bases). The ends were cut back, 5 bases at V and 4 bases at J, with 10 bases in the middle. The germline gives CDR1 SGHTA, CDR2 FQGNSA. The CDR3 has 13 amino acids. CDR3 sequence reads: CASSNELADTQYF. The CDR3 bases are TGTGCCAGCAGCAACGAACTAGCAGATACGCAGTATTTT. Drawing the rest from reference TRBV7-2 and TRBJ2-3, the complete variable domain is GAGVSQSPSNKVTEKGKDVELRCDPISGHTALYWYRQSLGQGLEFLIYFQGNSAPDKSGLPSDRFSAERTGGSVSTLTIQRTQQEDSAVYLCASSNELADTQYFGPGTRLTVL.

Turning to this clone: Other DNA variants within this sample encode the same CDR3. The chain links TRBV20-1 to TRBJ2-7; D is possibly TRBD2 (5 bases). The V and J ends lost 6 bases and 6 bases respectively, with 12 bases between them. Germline loops: CDR1 DFQATT, CDR2 SNEGSKA (reference sequence). CDR3 length: 11 amino acids. CDR3 coding DNA: TGCAGTGCGTCGGGGAGCCGCGAGCAGTACTTC. Protein product: CSASGSREQYF.

This clone has only one observation. The chain recombines TRBV30 with TRBJ1-3; a possible D gene is TRBD1 (6 bases). V dropped 4 bases and J dropped 2 bases, with 12 bases sitting between them. The CDR3 extends over 14 amino acids. Germline CDR1 and CDR2: GTSNPN and SVGIG (reference sequence). CDR3 DNA sequence: TGTGCCTGGACCCTAGGGGGAGCTGGAAACACCATATATTTT. The encoded protein is CAWTLGGAGNTIYF.

V and J are TRBV29-1 and TRBJ2-6; D gene unclear. Germline CDR1 is SQVTM and CDR2 is ANQGSEA. The V end lost 3 bases, the J end lost 0 bases, and 15 bases lay between the germline ends. The length of the CDR3 is 17 residues. In nucleotides, the CDR3 is TGCAGCGTTGAGGTACCTATTGTGAGCTCTGGGGCCAACGTCCTGACTTTC. This encodes CSVEVPIVSSGANVLTF.

The CDR3, as DNA: TGTGCCAGCGGAGGTGGAATCGGTGGCGAGCAGTACTTC. The encoded protein is CASGGGIGGEQYF. The chain is built from TRBV6-5 and TRBJ2-7; a possible D gene is TRBD2 (5 bases). Germline V lookup: CDR1 MNHEY, CDR2 SVGAGI. There are 13 residues in the CDR3. Trimming left V 8 bases short and J 6 bases short, with 17 bases between.

The rearrangement uses TRBV13 and TRBJ2-2, with 7 bases aligning to TRBD1. The CDR3 has 14 residues. Per the germline V gene, CDR1 is PRHDT and CDR2 is FYEKMQ (reference sequence). With 4 bases clipped from V and 6 bases from J, the junction kept 5 bases outside the gene matches. This chain's CDR3 is CASSSTQGAGELFF. In DNA, the CDR3 is TGTGCCAGCAGCTCGACGCAGGGGGCCGGGGAGCTGTTTTTT.

This clone appeared a few times. The chain joins TRBV7-2 to TRBJ2-3; D gene ambiguous. V was cut by 5 bases and J by 5 bases, with 8 bases left in between. The germline CDR1 and CDR2 sequences are SGHTA and FQGNSA. The CDR3 is 12 residues long. CDR3 protein: CASSRAGDTQYF. The CDR3 DNA follows: TGTGCCAGCAGCCGGGCAGGAGATACGCAGTATTTT.

The genes are TRBV1 and TRBJ2-5; whether TRBD1, the table's D call, matches the DNA was not checked. TRBV1 constitutes a pseudogene. There are 13 residues in the CDR3. The CDR3 is CTSSQGPQETQYF. In DNA, the CDR3 is TGCACCAGCAGCCAGGGCCCTCAAGAGACCCAGTACTTC.

The chain has TRBV5-6 and TRBJ2-7, with a weak D call TRBD1 (5 bases). Trimming left V 3 bases short and J 7 bases short, with 14 bases between. The CDR3 extends over 13 amino acids. Germline values: CDR1 SGHDT, CDR2 YYEEEE. CDR3 sequence: CASSYRQPGEQYF. The CDR3 region has the DNA TGTGCCAGCAGCTACCGACAGCCTGGGGAGCAGTACTTC. Complete variable domain (other parts from reference TRBV5-6 and TRBJ2-7): DAGVTQSPTHLIKTRGQQVTLRCSPKSGHDTVSWYQQALGQGPQFIFQYYEEEERQRGNFPDRFSGHQFPNYSSELNVNALLLGDSALYLCASSYRQPGEQYFGPGTRLTVT.

This rearrangement joins TRBV13 to TRBJ1-1; TRBD1 is a possible D gene (5 bases). The CDR3 has 15 amino acids. V dropped 4 bases and J dropped 4 bases, with 16 bases sitting between them. The germline V gene encodes CDR1 PRHDT and CDR2 FYEKMQ (reference sequence). This CDR3 is CASSSHLRQLTEAFF. For the CDR3, the DNA is TGTGCCAGCAGCTCACACCTCCGACAGCTCACTGAAGCTTTCTTT.

This clone was seen more than once but under ten times. V gene TRBV30 combines with J gene TRBJ1-6, with D hard to call. CDR1 is GTSNPN, CDR2 SVGIG, per germline (reference sequence). The CDR3 spans 14 residues. Trimming took 0 bases from V and 7 from J, leaving 10 bases between them. CDR3 residues: CAWSVRPGNSPLHF. In DNA, the CDR3 is TGTGCCTGGAGTGTCAGGCCGGGGAATTCACCCCTCCACTTT.

The rearrangement uses TRBV6-5 and TRBJ1-2, with 7 nucleotides matching TRBD1. CDR3 size: 14 residues. Germline CDR1 and CDR2: MNHEY and SVGAGI. The trim removed 0 bases at V and 6 bases at J, leaving 4 bases unmatched. This CDR3 reads CASSYSSTGNGYTF. The CDR3 nucleotides are TGTGCCAGCAGTTACTCTTCGACAGGGAATGGCTACACCTTC.

Only a few counts were recorded for this clone. The chain joins TRBV9 to TRBJ2-7; D call uncertain. V was pared by 0 bases and J by 2 bases, with 6 bases between. Germline lookup yields CDR1 SGDLS and CDR2 YYNGEE. This CDR3 spans 13 amino acids. The CDR3 DNA reads TGTGCCAGCAGCGTAGGAGACACCTACGAGCAGTACTTC. It codes for CASSVGDTYEQYF.

DNA of the CDR3: TGTGCCAGTAGTATAGATCGCTCCTATGGCTACACCTTC. Its translation: CASSIDRSYGYTF. The chain links TRBV19 to TRBJ1-2; D uncertain. Trimming cost V 0 bases and J 4 bases, with 6 bases left between them. The CDR3 spans 13 residues. The germline V gene has CDR1 LNHDA and CDR2 SQIVND (reference sequence).

The V gene is TRBV9, the J gene TRBJ2-2, with TRBD1 matching over 7 bases. The CDR3 runs to 15 residues. Unmatched junction bases numbered 4, after V lost 1 base and J lost 4 bases. Looked up from germline, CDR1 is SGDLS and CDR2 is YYNGEE. CDR3 in DNA: TGTGCCAGCAGCGTAACAGGGGTAGGCACCGGGGAGCTGTTTTTT. This gives the protein CASSVTGVGTGELFF.

The chain recombines TRBV6-1 with TRBJ2-2; tentatively, D is TRBD2 (5 bases). This CDR3 comprises 14 residues. Germline V gives CDR1 MNHNS, CDR2 SASEGT. The V end was cut by 7 bases, the J end by 6 bases, with 15 bases between. The CDR3 spells CASNLEGSSGELFF. The CDR3, as DNA: TGTGCCAGCAACCTTGAGGGATCCTCCGGGGAGCTGTTTTTT.

The rearrangement links TRBV20-1 to TRBJ2-1; no clear D gene. Germline lookup yields CDR1 DFQATT and CDR2 SNEGSKA (reference sequence). The CDR3 has 10 amino acids. The V and J ends lost 4 bases and 6 bases respectively, with 4 bases between them. The CDR3 DNA is TGCAGTGCTATCTTCAATGAGCAGTTCTTC. Protein sequence: CSAIFNEQFF.

The J gene is TRBJ1-2, the V gene TRBV4-2, with a tentative D call TRBD1 (6 bases). The length of the CDR3 is 17 residues. With 0 bases removed from V and 6 bases from J, the gap between germline ends came to 20 bases. Germline V lookup: CDR1 LGHNA, CDR2 YNFKEQ. The CDR3, as DNA: TGTGCCAGCAGCCAAGATCTAGGAGGGAACAGGGAGGATGGCTACACCTTC. This codes for CASSQDLGGNREDGYTF.

The V gene is TRBV6-1, the J gene TRBJ1-5; possibly TRBD1 for D (5 bases). Trimming stripped 0 bases from V and 6 bases from J, with 9 bases between. CDR1 and CDR2 (germline): MNHNS, SASEGT. The CDR3 extends over 14 amino acids. The CDR3 here is CASSEAPGIQPQHF. The CDR3 DNA sequence: TGTGCCAGCAGTGAAGCGCCAGGGATTCAGCCCCAGCATTTT.

This clone was observed a single time. The rearrangement joins TRBV27 to TRBJ2-5, with no clear D. The CDR3 is 14 amino acids. Deletions cut 6 bases from V and 5 bases from J, with 16 bases between. CDR1 and CDR2 (germline): MNHEY, SMNVEV (reference sequence). CDR3 loop: CASRRGSRWETQYF. The DNA for the CDR3 is TGTGCCAGCAGGCGAGGATCCCGGTGGGAGACCCAGTACTTC.

This chain uses TRBV19 with TRBJ2-1; D possibly corresponds to TRBD2 (6 bases). Germline V gives CDR1 LNHDA, CDR2 SQIVND (reference sequence). CDR3 length: 14 amino acids. V lost 0 bases and J lost 9, with 12 bases in between. The CDR3 region is CASSIEGGLSEQFF. CDR3 DNA: TGTGCCAGTAGTATAGAGGGAGGCCTGAGTGAGCAGTTCTTC.

The V call is TRBV4-3, the J call TRBJ2-1, with 10 bases matching TRBD1. Germline V gene data show CDR1 as LGHNA and CDR2 as YSLEER. The CDR3 consists of 16 residues. The V segment lost 0 bases and the J segment 2 bases; nucleotides outside the gene matches: 1. This CDR3 reads CASSQDGQGAYNEQFF. For the CDR3, the DNA is TGCGCCAGCAGCCAAGATGGACAGGGGGCCTACAATGAGCAGTTCTTC.

This clone was seen once. As DNA, the CDR3 is TGTGCCAGCATCGGGGATAACTATGGCTACACCTTC. This gives the protein CASIGDNYGYTF. The chain combines TRBV25-1 with TRBJ1-2; no firm D call. The CDR3 sequence is 12 residues long. Germline V gene sequence: CDR1 MGHDK, CDR2 SYGVNS. Trimming took off 7 bases at V and 1 base at J, with 7 bases between the two ends.

This sequence joins TRBV2 and TRBJ1-2, with 7 bases matching TRBD1. The germline V gene encodes CDR1 SNHLY and CDR2 FYNNEI. The CDR3 has 13 amino acids. J was trimmed by 1 base and V by 6 bases; bases with no gene match: 2. The chain's CDR3 is CASSRDSNYGYTF. In nucleotides, the CDR3 is TGTGCCAGCAGCCGGGACAGTAACTATGGCTACACCTTC.

In its sample, this clone was seen a few times. The chain has TRBV19 and TRBJ1-1; a possible D gene is TRBD1 (6 bases). Germline assignment: CDR1 LNHDA and CDR2 SQIVND (reference sequence). Trimming removed 1 base at V and 2 bases at J, with 8 bases between. The CDR3 is 14 amino acids. The CDR3 nucleotides read TGTGCCAGTAGTATAGGAGGGGGAAACACTGAAGCTTTCTTT. It codes for CASSIGGGNTEAFF.